A single sample gave rise to the 27 T cell receptor beta chains below, sequenced in a study of T cells in localized non-small cell lung cancer (dated by TCRdb to 2019 to 2021). The library was built by means of the immunoSEQ multiplex PCR assay. The source is immuneACCESS, and TCRdb retained only in-frame sequences with V and J called. Part of the clones is not carried over; for the studies checked, unresolved V genes explain less than half of this, and the remainder is unexplained. In all, the sample holds tens of thousands of clones, and roughly 83% of those were seen once. Under 1.5% of the sample is taken by the ten largest. Here the sequenced sample was peripheral blood, taken before any cancer treatment. Receptors originate from a female donor over 55 with stage I lung adenocarcinoma.

V usage is TRBV5-1 and J usage is TRBJ2-2; 9 bases fit TRBD2. The CDR3 has 16 amino acids. With 4 bases clipped from V and 5 bases from J, the junction kept 9 bases outside the gene matches. The germline V gene encodes CDR1 SGHRS and CDR2 YFSETQ. The CDR3: CASSLTLAGKTGELFF. CDR3 nucleotides: TGCGCCAGCAGCCTCACACTAGCGGGTAAAACCGGGGAGCTGTTTTTT.

There are a few counts of this clone. The chain carries TRBV2 and TRBJ2-5; no definite D call. The germline V gene has CDR1 SNHLY and CDR2 FYNNEI. This CDR3 has 13 residues. V was cut by 4 bases and J by 3 bases, with 9 bases left in between. CDR3 nucleotides: TGTGCCAGCAGTGTGGTGCAGAAAGAGACCCAGTACTTC. Its translation is CASSVVQKETQYF.

The chain combines TRBV7-2 with TRBJ2-1; D uncertain. CDR3 length: 16 residues. The germline V gene encodes CDR1 SGHTA and CDR2 FQGNSA. The V end was cut by 5 bases, the J end by 1 base, with 15 bases between. The CDR3 sequence: CASSLSGPRSYNEQFF. For the CDR3, the DNA is TGTGCCAGCAGCCTGTCCGGGCCGCGATCCTACAATGAGCAGTTCTTC. Full variable domain (missing parts from reference TRBV7-2 and TRBJ2-1): GAGVSQSPSNKVTEKGKDVELRCDPISGHTALYWYRQSLGQGLEFLIYFQGNSAPDKSGLPSDRFSAERTGGSVSTLTIQRTQQEDSAVYLCASSLSGPRSYNEQFFGPGTRLTVL.

The chain carries TRBV5-1 and TRBJ1-2; 7 positions agree with TRBD1. The CDR3 is made up of 14 amino acids. V was clipped by 0 bases and J by 4 bases; unmatched bases: 3. Germline V CDR1 and CDR2: SGHRS, YFSETQ. The CDR3 is CASSLENRGYGYTF. As DNA, the CDR3 is TGCGCCAGCAGCTTGGAAAACAGGGGCTATGGCTACACCTTC.

This chain connects TRBV7-8 to TRBJ1-2; 8 bases align to TRBD1. Germline V gene data show CDR1 as SGHVS and CDR2 as FQNEAQ. The CDR3 is 18 amino acids. Trimming cost V 4 bases and J 2 bases; bases outside gene matches: 15. CDR3 region: CASSSGQAATLGNYGYTF. In nucleotides, the CDR3 is TGTGCCAGCAGCTCGGGACAGGCGGCTACCCTTGGCAACTATGGCTACACCTTC.

CDR3 loop: CASSSNRDQMVDEQYF. The CDR3 DNA reads TGTGCCAGCAGCTCCAACCGGGACCAGATGGTTGACGAGCAGTACTTC. The chain recombines TRBV7-9 with TRBJ2-7; D may be TRBD1 or TRBD2 (5 bases each). Germline loops: CDR1 SEHNR, CDR2 FQNEAQ (reference sequence). The CDR3 spans 16 residues. Trimming cost V 4 bases and J 5 bases, with 21 bases left between them.

This clone was counted once. This chain connects TRBV7-2 to TRBJ2-3; no definite D call. V lost 5 bases and J lost 2, with 8 bases in between. Germline V gene data show CDR1 as SGHTA and CDR2 as FQGNSA. The CDR3 spans 13 residues. The CDR3 is CASSPPVTDTQYF. The DNA for the CDR3 is TGTGCCAGCAGCCCCCCGGTCACAGATACGCAGTATTTT.

The chain recombines TRBV7-2 with TRBJ2-7, with 8 bases aligning to TRBD2. The CDR3 is made up of 14 amino acids. The germline V gene has CDR1 SGHTA and CDR2 FQGNSA. The V and J ends lost 3 bases and 2 bases, in that order; junction bases with no gene match: 3. CDR3 loop: CASSFGRVTYEQYF. CDR3 nucleotide sequence: TGTGCCAGCAGCTTCGGGAGGGTCACCTACGAGCAGTACTTC.

The V gene is TRBV5-4, the J gene TRBJ2-1, with 12 bases matching TRBD2. After removal of 5 bases from V and 0 bases from J, the junction contained 12 bases not matched to a gene. Germline CDR1 SGHNT, CDR2 YYREEE (reference sequence). The CDR3 has 19 amino acids. CDR3 nucleotide sequence: TGTGCCAGCAGATCTGGACTAGCGGGATCCCCCAGCTCCTACAATGAGCAGTTCTTC. Translation: CASRSGLAGSPSSYNEQFF.

This clone came up once. This chain connects TRBV5-5 to TRBJ1-2; tentatively, D is TRBD1 (5 bases). Trimming shortened V by 2 bases and J by 4 bases, and 18 bases separated the two germline ends. The CDR3 consists of 16 residues. CDR1 is SGHKS and CDR2 is YYEKEE in the germline V gene (reference sequence). The CDR3 protein is CASSFSFDSPIYGYTF. DNA of the CDR3: TGTGCCAGCAGCTTTTCTTTCGACAGCCCTATCTATGGCTACACCTTC.

The chain carries TRBV4-2 and TRBJ1-2; D may be TRBD1 (6 bases). This CDR3 is 18 amino acids long. Trimming left V 1 base short and J 0 bases short, with 18 bases between. CDR1 and CDR2 from the germline V gene are LGHNA and YNFKEQ. CDR3 protein: CASSQAEGGRTTNYGYTF. The CDR3 coding sequence is TGTGCCAGCAGCCAAGCCGAAGGGGGTCGAACCACTAACTATGGCTACACCTTC.

The CDR3 region has the DNA TGTGCCAGCAGTTTACGGCTCCGACCCCCCAGCACAGATACGCAGTATTTT. Encoded protein: CASSLRLRPPSTDTQYF. The rearrangement joins TRBV27 to TRBJ2-3; D is ambiguous. Trimming took off 2 bases at V and 0 bases at J, with 15 bases between the two ends. Germline CDR1 is MNHEY and CDR2 is SMNVEV (reference sequence). The CDR3 sequence is 17 residues long.

This chain joins TRBV6-5 and TRBJ2-1; D might be TRBD2 (6 bases). CDR3 length: 15 residues. CDR1 MNHEY and CDR2 SVGAGI come from the germline V gene. V was pared by 5 bases and J by 6 bases, with 17 bases between. The CDR3 reads CASSGRLGSFNEQFF. DNA for the CDR3: TGTGCCAGCAGTGGCCGACTAGGGAGCTTCAATGAGCAGTTCTTC.

V usage is TRBV6-1 and J usage is TRBJ2-7; TRBD1 is a possible D gene (6 bases). From germline, CDR1 is MNHNS and CDR2 SASEGT. The CDR3 contains 15 residues. Trimming stripped 3 bases from V and 2 bases from J, with 14 bases between. Here the CDR3 reads CASSEGALQPYEQYF. In nucleotides, the CDR3 is TGTGCCAGCAGTGAGGGGGCCCTTCAACCCTACGAGCAGTACTTC.

The chain recombines TRBV6-4 with TRBJ2-6, with TRBD2 identical over 7 bases. The CDR3 runs 16 residues. Unmatched junction bases numbered 6, after V lost 7 bases and J lost 0 bases. Germline assignment: CDR1 MRHNA and CDR2 SNTAGT. CDR3 DNA: TGTGCCAGCACGGCGGGGGAGTTCTCTGGGGCCAACGTCCTGACTTTC. As protein: CASTAGEFSGANVLTF.

The chain carries TRBV4-1 and TRBJ1-6, with a tentative D call TRBD1 (5 bases). In germline, CDR1 is MGHRA, CDR2 YSYEKL. CDR3 length equals 13 residues. With 4 bases removed from V and 8 bases from J, the gap between germline ends came to 9 bases. The CDR3 protein is CASSPLTDSPLHF. In DNA form, the CDR3 reads TGCGCCAGCAGCCCCTTGACAGATTCACCCCTCCACTTT.

The V gene is TRBV9, the J gene TRBJ1-1; D may be TRBD1 (6 bases). The V end was cut by 3 bases, the J end by 0 bases, with 15 bases between. Germline CDR1 and CDR2: SGDLS and YYNGEE. CDR3 size: 16 residues. The CDR3 loop is CASSGRRGGMNTEAFF. The CDR3 nucleotides are TGTGCCAGCAGCGGAAGGAGAGGGGGTATGAACACTGAAGCTTTCTTT.

The CDR3, as DNA: TGCGCCAGCAGCTTGGGTAGTCGGGGGGCTGGCTATGGCTACACCTTC. The encoded protein is CASSLGSRGAGYGYTF. V and J are TRBV5-1 and TRBJ1-2; tentatively, D is TRBD1 (6 bases). The CDR3 consists of 16 residues. Trimming cost V 0 bases and J 4 bases, with 16 bases left between them. Germline-derived CDR1 and CDR2 are SGHRS and YFSETQ.

J is TRBJ2-1 and V is TRBV15; D is unclear. CDR1 and CDR2 from the germline V gene are LNHNV and YYDKDF (reference sequence). Trimming left V 0 bases short and J 4 bases short, with 10 bases between. The length of the CDR3 is 15 residues. In DNA form, the CDR3 reads TGTGCCACCAGCAGAGATAGGTCCTATTACAATGAGCAGTTCTTC. It encodes CATSRDRSYYNEQFF.

CDR3 protein: CASSVGGGTWANEQYF. CDR3 nucleotide sequence: TGTGCCAGCAGCGTGGGGGGTGGTACTTGGGCCAACGAGCAGTACTTC. V usage is TRBV7-9 and J usage is TRBJ2-7, with D possibly matching TRBD2 (6 bases). This CDR3 has 16 amino acids. CDR1 is SEHNR and CDR2 is FQNEAQ in the germline V gene (reference sequence). The V end lost 5 bases, the J end lost 5 bases, and 22 bases lay between the germline ends.

V gene TRBV5-6 combines with J gene TRBJ2-1; possibly TRBD2 for D (7 bases). V lost 4 bases and J 3 bases, leaving 14 bases between the germline ends. In germline, CDR1 is SGHDT, CDR2 YYEEEE. This CDR3 is 15 amino acids long. The CDR3 coding sequence is TGTGCCAGCAGCAGGGGGGGGACCCACTACAATGAGCAGTTCTTC. Protein sequence: CASSRGGTHYNEQFF.

V gene TRBV5-4 combines with J gene TRBJ2-5; D gene uncertain. CDR3 length equals 13 residues. Trimming removed 4 bases from V and 5 bases from J, with 12 bases in between. The germline CDR1 and CDR2 sequences are SGHNT and YYREEE (reference sequence). This chain's CDR3 is CASSMANPETQYF. The DNA for the CDR3 is TGTGCCAGCAGCATGGCTAATCCGGAGACCCAGTACTTC.

The chain uses TRBV27 and TRBJ1-3; D remains unclear. Trimming took off 0 bases at V and 0 bases at J, with 12 bases between the two ends. The V gene's germline CDR1 is MNHEY and CDR2 SMNVEV (reference sequence). The CDR3 extends over 17 amino acids. The CDR3 DNA reads as TGTGCCAGCAGTTTATCCCCCTCAGGTATCTCTGGAAACACCATATATTTT. It encodes CASSLSPSGISGNTIYF.

The chain recombines TRBV29-1 with TRBJ2-7; D is possibly TRBD1 (7 bases). V was shortened by 6 bases and J by 4 bases, with 16 bases between the two germline ends. Germline CDR1 is SQVTM and CDR2 is ANQGSEA. The CDR3 sequence is 13 residues long. The CDR3 nucleotides are TGCAGCGTAGCCGGGGGACAGTTATACGAGCAGTACTTC. It encodes CSVAGGQLYEQYF.

This chain uses TRBV10-2 with TRBJ2-1; 7 bases line up with TRBD2. This CDR3 is built from 15 residues. V shed 6 bases, J shed 4 bases, and the junction held 9 bases outside the gene matches. Germline CDR1 reads WSHSY; CDR2 reads SAAADI. CDR3 sequence reads: CASSRTSAEYNEQFF. The CDR3 bases are TGCGCCAGCAGCCGGACTAGTGCGGAATACAATGAGCAGTTCTTC.

The V and J genes are TRBV6-1 and TRBJ2-1, with unresolved D. The CDR3 has 13 amino acids. Germline V CDR1 and CDR2: MNHNS, SASEGT. V was cut by 5 bases and J by 4 bases, with 9 bases left in between. For the CDR3, the DNA is TGTGCCAGCAGTTTTGCAGTATACAATGAGCAGTTCTTC. Amino acid sequence: CASSFAVYNEQFF.

The genes are TRBV6-5 and TRBJ2-1, with D perhaps TRBD2 (5 bases). Germline V gene lookup returns CDR1 MNHEY and CDR2 SVGAGI. This CDR3 has 13 amino acids. Trimming removed 2 bases at V and 6 bases at J, with 8 bases between. This CDR3 reads CASSYETTNEQFF. The CDR3 DNA reads as TGTGCCAGCAGTTACGAGACTACCAATGAGCAGTTCTTC.